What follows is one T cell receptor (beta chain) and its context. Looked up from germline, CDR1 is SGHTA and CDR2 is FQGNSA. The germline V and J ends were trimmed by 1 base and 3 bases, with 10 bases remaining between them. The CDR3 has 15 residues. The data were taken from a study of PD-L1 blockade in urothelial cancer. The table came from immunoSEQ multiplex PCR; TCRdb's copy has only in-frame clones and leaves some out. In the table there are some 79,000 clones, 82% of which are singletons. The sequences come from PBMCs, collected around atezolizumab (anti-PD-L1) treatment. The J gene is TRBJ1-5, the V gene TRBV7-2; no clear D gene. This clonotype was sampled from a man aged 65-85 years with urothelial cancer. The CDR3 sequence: CASSLGGGPNQPQHF. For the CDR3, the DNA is TGTGCCAGCAGCTTAGGGGGAGGGCCCAATCAGCCCCAGCATTTT.